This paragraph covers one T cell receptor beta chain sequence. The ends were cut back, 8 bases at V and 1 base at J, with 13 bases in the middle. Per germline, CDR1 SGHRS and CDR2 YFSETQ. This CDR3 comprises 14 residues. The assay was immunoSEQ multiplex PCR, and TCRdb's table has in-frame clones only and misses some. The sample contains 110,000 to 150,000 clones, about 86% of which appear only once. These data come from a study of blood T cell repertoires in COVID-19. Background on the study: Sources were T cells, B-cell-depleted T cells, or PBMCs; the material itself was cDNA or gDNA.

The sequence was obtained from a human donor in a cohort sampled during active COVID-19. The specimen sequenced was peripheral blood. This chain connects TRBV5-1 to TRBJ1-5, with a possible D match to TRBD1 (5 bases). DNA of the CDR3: TGCGCCAGTCCCCTGGGGCAGAGCAATCAGCCCCAGCATTTT. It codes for CASPLGQSNQPQHF.